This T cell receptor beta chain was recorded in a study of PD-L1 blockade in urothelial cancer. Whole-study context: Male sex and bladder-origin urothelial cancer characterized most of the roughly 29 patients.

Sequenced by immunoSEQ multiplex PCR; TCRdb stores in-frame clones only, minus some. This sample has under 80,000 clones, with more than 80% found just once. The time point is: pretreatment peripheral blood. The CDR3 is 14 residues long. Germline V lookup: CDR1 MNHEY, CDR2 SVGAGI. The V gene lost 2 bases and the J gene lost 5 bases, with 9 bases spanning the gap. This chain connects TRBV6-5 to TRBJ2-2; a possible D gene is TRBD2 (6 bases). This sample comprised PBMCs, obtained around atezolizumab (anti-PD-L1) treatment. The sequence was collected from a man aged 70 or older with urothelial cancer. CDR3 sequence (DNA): TGTGCCAGCAGTTACGGTGGGAGGACCGGGGAGCTGTTTTTT. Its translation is CASSYGGRTGELFF.